These 15 T cell receptor beta chains came from one sample sequenced in a study of human T cells and chemical hapten exposure (dated by TCRdb to the early 2020s). Library preparation attached unique molecular identifiers to individual cDNA molecules for quantitative, reproducible TCR counting. The public sequencing data were trimmed at Q25 with fastp and processed into clonotypes with MiXCR by TCRdb, which kept only in-frame beta chains. Rows with one shared CDR3 protein collapse into an entry with the most common genes and DNA. Counted in this sample were about 120,000 distinct CDR3 sequences; about 7.7% of them appeared once. The ten biggest clones cover over 1.1% of the sample. Total RNA was extracted from unfractionated whole blood collected in Tempus Blood RNA tubes. Sequencing input: whole blood. These receptors came from a human donor in good health. Some clones in this sample may be carry-over from other donors' samples. Donor details come from another sample of the same person, matched by shared clones.

This clonotype showed up many times. Relative to the germline gene, one junction end is altered; a read error may explain this. The CDR3 DNA is TGTGCCAGCAGTTTAGCGGGCAGCTCCTACAATGAGCAGTTCTTC. Translation: CASSLAGSSYNEQFF. This rearrangement joins TRBV5-1 to TRBJ2-1, with 7 nucleotides matching TRBD2. CDR3 length equals 15 residues. Per germline, CDR1 SGHRS and CDR2 YFSETQ.

This clonotype was detected a few times. The chain joins TRBV6-2 or TRBV6-3 to TRBJ2-3; 7 bases line up with TRBD1. The CDR3 spans 13 residues. With 5 bases clipped from V and 4 bases from J, the junction kept 3 bases outside the gene matches. Germline values: CDR1 MNHEY, CDR2 SVGEGT. CDR3 loop: CASSQRGPDTQYF. DNA of the CDR3: TGTGCCAGCAGTCAAAGGGGGCCAGATACGCAGTATTTT.

V and J are TRBV19 and TRBJ1-5; D is perhaps TRBD1 (5 bases). CDR3 length: 15 residues. V was trimmed by 7 bases and J by 0 bases, leaving 13 bases between them. The germline CDR1 and CDR2 sequences are LNHDA and SQIVND (reference sequence). Written as DNA, the CDR3 is TGTGCCAGTAACCTTGACAGCTATAGCAATCAGCCCCAGCATTTT. Its translation is CASNLDSYSNQPQHF.

The J gene is TRBJ2-7, the V gene TRBV27; TRBD1 is a possible D gene (6 bases). Trimming took 2 bases from V and 5 from J, leaving 10 bases between them. Germline V gene lookup returns CDR1 MNHEY and CDR2 SMNVEV (reference sequence). The CDR3 length is 13 residues. CDR3 coding DNA: TGTGCCAGCAGTTTAAACAGGGCCCACGAGCAGTACTTC. It encodes CASSLNRAHEQYF.

This clonotype was recorded a few times. This sequence joins TRBV20-1 and TRBJ2-3, with 10 bases fitting TRBD2. Germline assignment: CDR1 DFQATT and CDR2 SNEGSKA (reference sequence). CDR3 length: 14 residues. With V trimmed by 3 bases and J by 2 bases, 2 bases remained unmatched. The DNA for the CDR3 is TGCAGTGCTAGTAGCGGGAGGTACACAGATACGCAGTATTTT. The encoded protein is CSASSGRYTDTQYF.

The V gene is TRBV7-9, the J gene TRBJ2-5; D is perhaps TRBD2 (6 bases). The germline gives CDR1 SEHNR, CDR2 FQNEAQ (reference sequence). The CDR3 covers 14 residues. Trimming took 3 bases from V and 2 from J, leaving 10 bases between them. The CDR3 DNA is TGTGCCAGCAGCTTTCGGCGGGATCAAGAGACCCAGTACTTC. Translated, it gives CASSFRRDQETQYF.

The chain joins TRBV11-2 to TRBJ1-1, with D unresolved. The V end lost 1 base, the J end lost 4 bases, and 16 bases lay between the germline ends. Germline lookup yields CDR1 SGHAT and CDR2 FQNNGV. The CDR3 is 16 amino acids. The CDR3 region has the DNA TGTGCCAGCAGCTTAGGAGGTTCCTCCCGCGGCACTGAAGCTTTCTTT. Translation gives CASSLGGSSRGTEAFF.

This clonotype turned up a few times. This sequence joins TRBV7-2 and TRBJ2-7; D possibly corresponds to TRBD1 (5 bases). The CDR3 is made up of 15 amino acids. Trimming stripped 3 bases from V and 4 bases from J, with 16 bases between. CDR1 is SGHTA, CDR2 FQGNSA, per germline. The CDR3 nucleotides are TGTGCCAGCAGCTTGACCCCAGGGCGTCAATACGAGCAGTACTTC. This gives the protein CASSLTPGRQYEQYF.

This clonotype showed up just a few times. The chain employs TRBV11-2 and TRBJ2-1, with 12 bases identical to TRBD2. CDR1 and CDR2 from the germline V gene are SGHAT and FQNNGV. The CDR3 loop spans 14 amino acids. V was clipped by 8 bases and J by 6 bases; unmatched bases: 5. CDR3 loop: CASGTSGFINEQFF. The DNA for the CDR3 is TGTGCCAGCGGGACTAGCGGGTTCATCAATGAGCAGTTCTTC.

This chain connects TRBV5-1 to TRBJ2-7; perhaps D is TRBD1 or TRBD2 (5 bases each). This CDR3 has 16 amino acids. Germline V gives CDR1 SGHRS, CDR2 YFSETQ. V was pared by 4 bases and J by 2 bases, with 19 bases between. CDR3: CASSLPPRDRTYEQYF. The CDR3 DNA reads TGCGCCAGCAGCCTCCCTCCCCGGGACCGAACCTACGAGCAGTACTTC.

Many counts were recorded for this clonotype. The chain is built from TRBV27 and TRBJ1-1; 10 bases line up with TRBD1. The CDR3 contains 15 residues. The trim removed 5 bases at V and 4 bases at J, leaving 7 bases unmatched. Germline values: CDR1 MNHEY, CDR2 SMNVEV (reference sequence). CDR3 sequence reads: CASSLKGQGGTEAFF. The CDR3 DNA reads TGTGCCAGCAGTCTCAAAGGACAGGGGGGCACTGAAGCTTTCTTT.

The chain uses TRBV5-1 and TRBJ1-2, with D maybe TRBD1 (5 bases). Germline V gene data show CDR1 as SGHRS and CDR2 as YFSETQ. Trimming took off 2 bases at V and 1 base at J, with 12 bases between the two ends. There are 15 residues in the CDR3. CDR3: CASSFQRGGNYGYTF. CDR3 in DNA: TGCGCCAGCAGCTTTCAACGGGGGGGTAACTATGGCTACACCTTC.

V is TRBV20-1 and J is TRBJ2-3, with D possibly matching TRBD2 (6 bases). The germline V gene has CDR1 DFQATT and CDR2 SNEGSKA (reference sequence). The V and J ends lost 1 base and 8 bases respectively, with 13 bases between them. The CDR3 is made up of 13 amino acids. The CDR3 loop is CSARGEAGPTQYF. CDR3 nucleotides: TGCAGTGCTAGAGGGGAGGCGGGACCTACGCAGTATTTT.

The table lists this clonotype with many counts. J is TRBJ2-7 and V is TRBV20-1, with D hard to call. V was cut by 1 base and J by 6 bases, with 13 bases left in between. The CDR3 sequence is 13 residues long. Looked up from germline, CDR1 is DFQATT and CDR2 is SNEGSKA (reference sequence). CDR3 coding DNA: TGCAGTGCTAGAGGCCCCCCCTTACGCGAGCAGTACTTC. It codes for CSARGPPLREQYF.

The chain links TRBV14 to TRBJ1-2; 9 positions agree with TRBD1. Germline V lookup: CDR1 SGHDN, CDR2 FVKESK. This CDR3 spans 15 amino acids. After removal of 4 bases from V and 4 bases from J, the junction contained 7 bases not matched to a gene. CDR3 protein: CASSPYTGGAYGYTF. In nucleotides, the CDR3 is TGTGCCAGCAGCCCGTATACAGGGGGCGCCTATGGCTACACCTTC.